The entry below gives a single T cell receptor (beta chain) sequence along with its context. Its target is unknown. This entry is derived from a study of Ad26.COV2.S vaccination and SARS-CoV-2 variants. The study's findings and limits: Responses of T cells in total may have been underestimated by the TCR breadth and depth analyses. Vaccinees and placebo recipients showed similar non-spike TCR breadth. Once vaccination had occurred, spike-specific CD8+ and CD4+ T cell responses reportedly showed substantial breadth. Vaccine recipients showed a spike-specific TCR breadth that was higher than in placebo recipients.

The protocol was immunoSEQ multiplex PCR, while the TCRdb copy is restricted to in-frame clones and leaves out a portion. In the table there are roughly 380,000 clones, roughly 94% of which are singletons. The sequencing used peripheral blood, collected after recovery from COVID-19. The TCR originated in a human donor who had recovered from COVID-19.

The CDR3 bases are TGTGCCAGCAGCCATGAGGGTGCGGGCTACACCTTC. Protein: CASSHEGAGYTF. The V gene is TRBV3-1 (or the pseudogene TRBV3-2), the J gene TRBJ1-2; D remains ambiguous. Germline values: CDR1 LGHDT, CDR2 YNNKEL (reference sequence). The germline V and J ends were trimmed by 3 bases and 8 bases, with 10 bases remaining between them. The CDR3 has 12 residues.